The 28 T cell receptor beta chains in this list originate from one sample, sequenced in a study of blood T cell repertoires in COVID-19. Method: immunoSEQ multiplex PCR; TCRdb's copy keeps in-frame clones and lacks some. In the table there are 100,000 to 150,000 clones, about nine tenths of which are singletons. Material: peripheral blood. Source of these receptors: a human donor in a cohort sampled during active COVID-19.

This chain links TRBV21-1 with TRBJ2-3; whether TRBD2, the table's D call, matches the DNA was not checked. TRBV21-1 is a pseudogene. This CDR3 contains 16 residues. The CDR3 bases are TGTGCCAGCAAAGACGGGACTAGCGGGGTCAAAGATACGCAGTATTTT. Translation gives CASKDGTSGVKDTQYF.

The chain joins TRBV5-1 to TRBJ1-6; D not certain. Trimming left V 0 bases short and J 0 bases short, with 10 bases between. Germline assignment: CDR1 SGHRS and CDR2 YFSETQ. The length of the CDR3 is 17 residues. This chain's CDR3 is CASSLVAGNSYNSPLHF. CDR3 nucleotide sequence: TGCGCCAGCAGCTTGGTGGCAGGAAACTCCTATAATTCACCCCTCCACTTT.

The chain combines TRBV6-4 with TRBJ1-5; unclear D gene. V was shortened by 4 bases and J by 7 bases, with 11 bases between the two germline ends. The CDR3 length is 13 residues. Germline values: CDR1 MRHNA, CDR2 SNTAGT. The CDR3 here is CASSVEEDQPQHF. CDR3 nucleotide sequence: TGTGCCAGCAGTGTGGAGGAGGACCAGCCCCAGCATTTT.

The chain links TRBV3-1 (or the pseudogene TRBV3-2) to TRBJ1-2; 12 positions agree with TRBD1. The germline V gene encodes CDR1 LGHDT and CDR2 YNNKEL (reference sequence). The CDR3 sequence is 17 residues long. After removal of 0 bases from V and 4 bases from J, the junction contained 6 bases not matched to a gene. The CDR3 loop reads CASSQEGGTGGLYGYTF. The CDR3 region has the DNA TGTGCCAGCAGCCAAGAGGGGGGGACAGGGGGCCTCTATGGCTACACCTTC.

This clone was recorded only once. This chain joins TRBV5-8 and TRBJ1-2; D may be TRBD1 (5 bases). The CDR3 spans 11 residues. CDR1 and CDR2 (germline): SGHTS, YDEGEE. V was trimmed by 2 bases and J by 13 bases, leaving 12 bases between them. The DNA of the CDR3 is TGTGCCAGCAGCTTATCGACAGCCGCCACCTTC. Encoded protein: CASSLSTAATF.

The chain combines TRBV3-1 (or the pseudogene TRBV3-2) with TRBJ1-1; perhaps TRBD1 as D (5 bases). Germline loops: CDR1 LGHDT, CDR2 YNNKEL (reference sequence). The CDR3 spans 13 residues. Trimming stripped 4 bases from V and 4 bases from J, with 10 bases between. CDR3 in amino acids: CASSRGTATEAFF. The DNA of the CDR3 is TGTGCCAGCAGCCGCGGGACCGCCACTGAAGCTTTCTTT.

The CDR3 loop reads CASSLSWTAQETQYF. Written as DNA, the CDR3 is TGTGCCAGCAGCTTAAGTTGGACAGCACAAGAGACCCAGTACTTC. The chain couples TRBV5-6 to TRBJ2-5; D might be TRBD1 (6 bases). The CDR3 sequence is 15 residues long. The V and J ends lost 2 bases and 2 bases respectively, with 13 bases between them. From germline, CDR1 is SGHDT and CDR2 YYEEEE.

J is TRBJ2-7 and V is TRBV11-2; a weak D match, TRBD2 (6 bases). V was trimmed by 1 base and J by 0 bases, leaving 13 bases between them. Germline V gives CDR1 SGHAT, CDR2 FQNNGV. CDR3 length: 16 residues. The CDR3 DNA sequence: TGTGCCAGCAGCTTAGTCTGGGCGGGGAGCTCCTACGAGCAGTACTTC. Translation: CASSLVWAGSSYEQYF.

The V gene is TRBV9, the J gene TRBJ2-1, with 7 bases aligning to TRBD2. The CDR3 length is 16 residues. Losses at the gene ends were 0 bases for V and 4 bases for J; bases not matched to a gene: 7. Per germline, CDR1 SGDLS and CDR2 YYNGEE. CDR3: CASSVGGLAAYNEQFF. The CDR3 nucleotides are TGTGCCAGCAGCGTAGGAGGGCTAGCGGCTTACAATGAGCAGTTCTTC.

The V call is TRBV7-2, the J call TRBJ2-3; the match to TRBD2 covers 13 bases. The CDR3 is made up of 15 amino acids. The V gene's germline CDR1 is SGHTA and CDR2 FQGNSA. V was clipped by 6 bases and J by 1 base; unmatched bases: 1. The CDR3 here is CASSGLAGGTDTQYF. CDR3 nucleotide sequence: TGTGCCAGCAGTGGACTAGCGGGAGGCACAGATACGCAGTATTTT. Filled out from reference TRBV7-2 and TRBJ2-3, the complete variable domain reads GAGVSQSPSNKVTEKGKDVELRCDPISGHTALYWYRQSLGQGLEFLIYFQGNSAPDKSGLPSDRFSAERTGGSVSTLTIQRTQQEDSAVYLCASSGLAGGTDTQYFGPGTRLTVL.

J is TRBJ2-3 and V is TRBV5-1; TRBD1 is a possible D gene (5 bases). This CDR3 region has 16 residues. From germline, CDR1 is SGHRS and CDR2 YFSETQ. V lost 4 bases and J lost 1, with 16 bases in between. The CDR3 DNA sequence: TGCGCCAGCAGCAATGGCAGGGATTCGGGCACAGATACGCAGTATTTT. Translating gives CASSNGRDSGTDTQYF. The full variable domain, rest sourced from reference TRBV5-1 and TRBJ2-3, is KAGVTQTPRYLIKTRGQQVTLSCSPISGHRSVSWYQQTPGQGLQFLFEYFSETQRNKGNFPGRFSGRQFSNSRSEMNVSTLELGDSALYLCASSNGRDSGTDTQYFGPGTRLTVL.

This clone was detected a few times. J is TRBJ1-3 and V is TRBV7-8, with 11 bases fitting TRBD1. J gave up 8 bases and V 4 bases, and 10 bases lay outside the gene matches. The CDR3 is 16 amino acids. CDR1 is SGHVS, CDR2 FQNEAQ, per germline. The DNA of the CDR3 is TGTGCCAGCAGCTCCGGACAGGGGGCTTGGGTGGACACCATATATTTT. Translated: CASSSGQGAWVDTIYF.

This clone was seen just once. The V gene is TRBV7-2, the J gene TRBJ2-1; TRBD2 matches 8 bases. With 3 bases clipped from V and 2 bases from J, the junction kept 3 bases outside the gene matches. The CDR3 runs 15 residues. The V gene's germline CDR1 is SGHTA and CDR2 FQGNSA. CDR3 bases: TGTGCCAGCAGCTTGGGACTAGGGACCTACAATGAGCAGTTCTTC. It translates to CASSLGLGTYNEQFF.

V and J are TRBV30 and TRBJ1-2; 8 bases agree with TRBD1. The CDR3 runs 14 residues. Trimming removed 5 bases from V and 8 bases from J; junction bases left unmatched: 13. Looked up from germline, CDR1 is GTSNPN and CDR2 is SVGIG (reference sequence). The DNA for the CDR3 is TGTGCCTGGGCCCACAACACGGACAGGGCGGGCTACACCTTC. This codes for CAWAHNTDRAGYTF.

CDR3 protein: CASSADRVGYEQYF. The CDR3 coding sequence is TGTGCCAGCAGTGCCGACAGGGTGGGCTACGAGCAGTACTTC. V usage is TRBV28 and J usage is TRBJ2-7, with 7 bases fitting TRBD1. The germline V gene has CDR1 MDHEN and CDR2 SYDVKM. J gave up 3 bases and V 5 bases, and 7 bases lay outside the gene matches. The CDR3 runs to 14 residues.

This clone was observed a few times. The genes are TRBV27 and TRBJ1-2; D is undetermined. The germline gives CDR1 MNHEY, CDR2 SMNVEV (reference sequence). This CDR3 is built from 14 residues. V lost 2 bases and J 4 bases, leaving 11 bases between the germline ends. The CDR3 loop is CASSLNWASYGYTF. The CDR3 DNA sequence: TGTGCCAGCAGTTTAAATTGGGCATCCTATGGCTACACCTTC.

The chain links TRBV7-2 to TRBJ2-7, with 9 bases that match TRBD1. Per the germline V gene, CDR1 is SGHTA and CDR2 is FQGNSA. The CDR3 loop spans 14 amino acids. V gave up 4 bases and J gave up 5 bases; unmatched junction bases: 6. In DNA, the CDR3 is TGTGCCAGCAGCTGGGGACAGGGTCCGAACGAGCAGTACTTC. As protein: CASSWGQGPNEQYF. The complete variable domain, with remaining parts taken from reference TRBV7-2 and TRBJ2-7, reads GAGVSQSPSNKVTEKGKDVELRCDPISGHTALYWYRQSLGQGLEFLIYFQGNSAPDKSGLPSDRFSAERTGGSVSTLTIQRTQQEDSAVYLCASSWGQGPNEQYFGPGTRLTVT.

This clone was seen a handful of times. The chain recombines TRBV2 with TRBJ2-1; D gene ambiguous. Germline V gene sequence: CDR1 SNHLY, CDR2 FYNNEI. The V and J ends lost 6 bases and 8 bases respectively, with 23 bases between them. CDR3 length: 16 residues. CDR3 residues: CASSDPKRGRPDEQFF. The CDR3, as DNA: TGTGCCAGCAGCGACCCAAAGCGCGGCCGGCCCGATGAGCAGTTCTTC.

This chain joins TRBV15 and TRBJ1-4; 7 nucleotides match TRBD1. The germline gives CDR1 LNHNV, CDR2 YYDKDF (reference sequence). The CDR3 runs 16 residues. V lost 0 bases and J lost 2; bases outside the gene matches: 3. CDR3 residues: CATSRDRGATNEKLFF. The CDR3 bases are TGTGCCACCAGCAGAGACAGGGGGGCGACTAATGAAAAACTGTTTTTT.

The chain uses TRBV6-5 and TRBJ1-5; D uncertain. The CDR3 contains 14 residues. Looked up from germline, CDR1 is MNHEY and CDR2 is SVGAGI. The V and J ends lost 4 bases and 4 bases respectively, with 11 bases between them. CDR3 nucleotide sequence: TGTGCCAGCAGTTCTCGACGGGAGAATCAGCCCCAGCATTTT. It translates to CASSSRRENQPQHF.

This chain links TRBV5-4 with TRBJ2-2; tentative D call: TRBD1 (5 bases). There are 13 residues in the CDR3. Germline CDR1 is SGHNT and CDR2 is YYREEE (reference sequence). Trimming stripped 4 bases from V and 5 bases from J, with 9 bases between. CDR3 coding DNA: TGTGCCAGCAGCACGAAGGGGACCGGGGAGCTGTTTTTT. It specifies CASSTKGTGELFF.

V and J are TRBV6-5 and TRBJ1-3, with D perhaps matching TRBD1 (5 bases). This CDR3 is 13 amino acids long. CDR1 and CDR2 from the germline V gene are MNHEY and SVGAGI. V dropped 7 bases and J dropped 4 bases, with 11 bases sitting between them. The CDR3 coding sequence is TGTGCCAGCACCGAGGGACTGGGAAACACCATATATTTT. Encoded protein: CASTEGLGNTIYF.

This clone was found many times. The V gene is TRBV5-5, the J gene TRBJ1-2; D unresolved. The CDR3 has 16 amino acids. Germline V gene data show CDR1 as SGHKS and CDR2 as YYEKEE (reference sequence). Trimming removed 2 bases at V and 6 bases at J, with 20 bases between. The CDR3 spells CASSLDERVRVDGYTF. The CDR3 DNA follows: TGTGCCAGCAGCTTAGACGAGAGAGTGCGGGTGGATGGCTACACCTTC. Variable domain in full (rest from reference TRBV5-5 and TRBJ1-2): DAGVTQSPTHLIKTRGQQVTLRCSPISGHKSVSWYQQVLGQGPQFIFQYYEKEERGRGNFPDRFSARQFPNYSSELNVNALLLGDSALYLCASSLDERVRVDGYTFGSGTRLTVV.

The chain employs TRBV3-1 (or the pseudogene TRBV3-2) and TRBJ1-1; 7 bases are shared with TRBD1. The junction had 2 bases not matched to a gene; V was cut back by 3 bases and J by 1 base. The CDR3 length is 14 residues. Germline CDR1 reads LGHDT; CDR2 reads YNNKEL (reference sequence). The CDR3 sequence: CASSQGQTNTEAFF. CDR3 sequence (DNA): TGTGCCAGCAGCCAGGGACAGACGAACACTGAAGCTTTCTTT.

In its sample, this clone was seen a few times. The CDR3 DNA reads as TGTGCCAGCAGGGGCGGGGAGATTGGAAACACCATATATTTT. Translation: CASRGGEIGNTIYF. This sequence joins TRBV7-9 and TRBJ1-3; D remains ambiguous. V lost 6 bases to trimming and J lost 3 bases, with 12 bases between them. Germline V gives CDR1 SEHNR, CDR2 FQNEAQ (reference sequence). CDR3 length: 14 residues. The full variable domain, its missing parts supplied by reference TRBV7-9 and TRBJ1-3, is DTGVSQNPRHKITKRGQNVTFRCDPISEHNRLYWYRQTLGQGPEFLTYFQNEAQLEKSRLLSDRFSAERPKGSFSTLEIQRTEQGDSAMYLCASRGGEIGNTIYFGEGSWLTVV.

This chain links TRBV5-1 with TRBJ1-1; 7 bases align to TRBD1. V lost 4 bases and J lost 1; bases outside the gene matches: 10. The CDR3 consists of 16 residues. Per the germline V gene, CDR1 is SGHRS and CDR2 is YFSETQ. CDR3 amino acids: CASSPKVTGENTEAFF. DNA of the CDR3: TGCGCCAGCAGCCCAAAGGTTACAGGGGAGAACACTGAAGCTTTCTTT. The variable domain in full, with the rest retrieved from reference TRBV5-1 and TRBJ1-1, is KAGVTQTPRYLIKTRGQQVTLSCSPISGHRSVSWYQQTPGQGLQFLFEYFSETQRNKGNFPGRFSGRQFSNSRSEMNVSTLELGDSALYLCASSPKVTGENTEAFFGQGTRLTVV.

The V call is TRBV7-9, the J call TRBJ1-3, with D unclear. The CDR3 has 17 residues. The V gene's germline CDR1 is SEHNR and CDR2 FQNEAQ (reference sequence). Trimming removed 4 bases at V and 4 bases at J, with 20 bases between. This chain's CDR3 is CASSYRPAVGKGNTIYF. The CDR3, as DNA: TGTGCCAGCAGCTATCGGCCCGCGGTGGGTAAAGGAAACACCATATATTTT.

The V and J genes are TRBV6-5 and TRBJ2-7; TRBD2 agrees at 15 bases. CDR3 length: 15 amino acids. Unmatched junction bases numbered 3, after V lost 4 bases and J lost 5 bases. Germline assignment: CDR1 MNHEY and CDR2 SVGAGI. This CDR3 is CASSFRTSGRDEQYF. The CDR3 coding sequence is TGTGCCAGCAGTTTCCGGACTAGCGGGAGGGACGAGCAGTACTTC.